This T cell receptor beta chain stems from a study of shared clonotypes between healthy human individuals. TCRdb's copy holds only in-frame clones and misses some; the assay was immunoSEQ multiplex PCR. The sample contains millions of clones, approximately 93% of which appear only once. This sequence originates from a young man in good health. Some clones in this sample may be carry-over from other donors' samples. Input material: naive CD4+ T cells from PBMCs. Subset here: CD45RA+ positively selected.

CDR3 coding DNA: TGCGCCAGCAGCTTGGAGGGTTCCGCTGGGGCCAACGTCCTGACTTTC. Translation: CASSLEGSAGANVLTF. The chain employs TRBV5-1 and TRBJ2-6, with D hard to call. V gave up 0 bases and J gave up 2 bases, with 9 bases separating them. The CDR3 totals 16 residues. Germline V gene sequence: CDR1 SGHRS, CDR2 YFSETQ.